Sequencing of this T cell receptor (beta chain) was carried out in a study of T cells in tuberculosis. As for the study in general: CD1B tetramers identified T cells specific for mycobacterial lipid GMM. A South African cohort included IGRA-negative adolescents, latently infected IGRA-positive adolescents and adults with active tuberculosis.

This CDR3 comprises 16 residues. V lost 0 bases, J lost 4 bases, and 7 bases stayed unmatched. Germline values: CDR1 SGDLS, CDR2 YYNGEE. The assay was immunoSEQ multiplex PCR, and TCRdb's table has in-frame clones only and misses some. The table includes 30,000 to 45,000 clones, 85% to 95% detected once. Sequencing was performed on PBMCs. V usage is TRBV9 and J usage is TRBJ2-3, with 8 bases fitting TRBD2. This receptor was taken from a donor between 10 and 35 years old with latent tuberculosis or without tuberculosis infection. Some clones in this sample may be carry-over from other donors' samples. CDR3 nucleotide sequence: TGTGCCAGCAGCGTAGTGGGAGCGGGGGAGGCAGATACGCAGTATTTT. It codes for CASSVVGAGEADTQYF.